A selection of T cell receptor beta chains follows, all from one sample in a study of blood T cells in healthy people across ages. TCRdb used MiXCR to reprocess the 5' RACE reads, holding one entry per CDR3 protein. In the table there are about 720,000 distinct CDR3 sequences, about 24% of which are singletons. What was sequenced was blood. The receptor source for this set is a man between 65 and 85 years old in good health. CDR3s include the opening cysteine and the closing phenylalanine or tryptophan. Each record gives: V gene, clone size, J gene, D gene, CDR3 DNA, CDR3 protein. D genes are given only for firm matches. Clone size, where shown, is once, few, many, or a class for clones that have expanded.

TRBV18	few	TRBJ1-5	-	TGTGCCAGCTCACCGGACGGTCAGCCCCAGCATTTT	CASSPDGQPQHF
TRBV12-3/TRBV12-4	few	TRBJ1-1	-	TGTGCCAGCAGGTCCCCTGGGAGGGCTTTCTTT	CASRSPGRAFF
TRBV20-1	-	TRBJ1-4	-	TGCAGTGCTACTACGGTGGGCTCTTATGAAAAACTGTTTTTT	CSATTVGSYEKLFF
TRBV18	-	TRBJ1-5	-	TGTGCCAGCTCACCGTCCTACAGTCAGCCCCAGCATTTT	CASSPSYSQPQHF
TRBV28	few	TRBJ2-4	-	TGTGCCAGCAGTCCAAACAAACTAGCCAAAAACATTCAGTACTTC	CASSPNKLAKNIQYF
TRBV12-3/TRBV12-4	few	TRBJ1-1	TRBD1	TGTGCCAGCAGTTTAAGCCCCGGACAGGGGGATACTGAAGCTTTCTTT	CASSLSPGQGDTEAFF
TRBV6-9	-	TRBJ2-5	TRBD2	TGTGCCATCATTAGCGGGGGGCTTAGAGAGACCCAGTACTTC	CAIISGGLRETQYF
TRBV9	few	TRBJ2-3	TRBD1	TGTGCCAGCAGCGGAAGGGACAGTGACGCAGATACGCAGTATTTT	CASSGRDSDADTQYF
TRBV5-1	-	TRBJ1-1	-	TGCGCCAGCAACGAAACACCCGGGACAAGAGACACTGAAGCTTTCTTT	CASNETPGTRDTEAFF
TRBV10-2	few	TRBJ2-3	-	TGCGCCAGCAGTGTGGGCAGGTCGAGACGGGCAGATACGCAGTATTTT	CASSVGRSRRADTQYF
TRBV6-2/TRBV6-3	-	TRBJ2-1	-	TGTGCCAGCAGTTACAAGAAGGTGGCCAATGAGCAGTTCTTC	CASSYKKVANEQFF
TRBV7-8	few	TRBJ1-5	-	TGTGCCAGCAGCTTAAGGGCCGGGGGCAATCAGCCCCAGCATTTT	CASSLRAGGNQPQHF
TRBV5-1	few	TRBJ1-5	-	TGCGCCAGCAGCCCCGAGGGGGGATTACACCAGCCCCAGCATTTT	CASSPEGGLHQPQHF
TRBV20-1	few	TRBJ2-3	TRBD2	TGCAGTGCAAGAAGCGGGACTAGCGGGAGAACAGATACGCAGTATTTT	CSARSGTSGRTDTQYF
TRBV5-1	few	TRBJ2-3	-	TGCGCCAGCAGCCTAGGGTCAACTGGTGGTGCAGATACGCAGTATTTT	CASSLGSTGGADTQYF
TRBV29-1	-	TRBJ2-1	-	TGCAGCGCCTACACCGACTCCTACAATGAGCAGTTCTTC	CSAYTDSYNEQFF
TRBV29-1	-	TRBJ1-1	TRBD1	TGCAGCGTTGGATACAGGGGTCAGACAGAAGCTTTCTTT	CSVGYRGQTEAFF
TRBV7-2	few	TRBJ2-1	TRBD2	TGTGCCAGCAGCTTTACCGGGACTAGATTCCAGTTCTTC	CASSFTGTRFQFF
TRBV7-9	few	TRBJ1-1	-	TGTGCCAGCAGCTTGATGACGAGAAACACTGAAGCTTTCTTT	CASSLMTRNTEAFF
TRBV18	-	TRBJ2-7	-	TGTGCCAGCTCACCCGGGACGCTTACCTACGAGCAGTACTTC	CASSPGTLTYEQYF
TRBV5-1	few	TRBJ2-5	-	TGCGCCAGCAGCACCGGACTCCAACAAGAGACCCAGTACTTC	CASSTGLQQETQYF
TRBV3-1	few	TRBJ2-1	-	TGTGCCAGCAGCCAAGGTCTCAGCGTCTCGACACCGTACTTC	CASSQGLSVSTPYF
TRBV2	-	TRBJ2-2	-	TGTGCCAGCAGTGAAGCGGCAGGGCTCGGGCTGTTTTTT	CASSEAAGLGLFF
TRBV4-3	-	TRBJ1-2	-	TGCGCCAGCAGCCAAGGTACCGGGCGGTATGGCTACACCTTC	CASSQGTGRYGYTF
TRBV2	-	TRBJ1-1	-	TGTGCCAGCCCCCAAGGGGGGACTGAAGCTTTCTTT	CASPQGGTEAFF
TRBV12-5	-	TRBJ2-1	-	TGTGCTAGTGGTTTGGCCGCTATGTGGGCCAATGAGCAGTTCTTC	CASGLAAMWANEQFF
TRBV14	-	TRBJ1-2	-	TGTGCCAGCAGCCCGGACAGTATTAAAAGTAACTCTGGCTACACCTTC	CASSPDSIKSNSGYTF
TRBV6-1	few	TRBJ2-1	TRBD2	TGTGCCAGCAGACTCCGGGCGGGAGCGTTAGATGAGCAGTTCTTC	CASRLRAGALDEQFF
TRBV12-3/TRBV12-4	-	TRBJ1-4	-	TGTGCCAGCAGCCCGAGGGGGGTCCGTAGCGATAAGGAAAAACTGTTTTTT	CASSPRGVRSDKEKLFF
TRBV29-1	few	TRBJ1-4	-	TGCAGCGTTTCCGGGACCCCGCAGTCTAATGAAAAACTGTTTTTT	CSVSGTPQSNEKLFF
TRBV6-6	-	TRBJ2-1	-	TGTGCCAGCAGTTACTCGCCTCTCAATGAGCAGTTCTTC	CASSYSPLNEQFF
TRBV7-9	-	TRBJ2-4	TRBD1	TGTGCCAGCAACTCCCGACAGGGCACGACAATCCAAAACATTCAGTACTTC	CASNSRQGTTIQNIQYF
TRBV27	-	TRBJ1-5	-	TGTGCCAGCAGTTTATCGTGGCGTCAGCCCCAGCATTTT	CASSLSWRQPQHF
TRBV12-5	-	TRBJ1-4	-	TGTGCTAGTGGGCCATTACCCCCACCTGCAACTAATGAAAAACTGTTTTTT	CASGPLPPPATNEKLFF
TRBV3-1	few	TRBJ2-1	TRBD1	TGTGCCAGCAGAGGGGACAGAGAGGCCTACAATGAGCAGTTCTTC	CASRGDREAYNEQFF
TRBV7-2	-	TRBJ2-3	-	TGTGCCAGCAGGTACCGAATAGTGACAGATACGCAGTATTTT	CASRYRIVTDTQYF
TRBV13	-	TRBJ2-2	-	TGTGCCAGCAGCTTAGATGTCGGCACCGGGGAGCTGTTTTTT	CASSLDVGTGELFF
TRBV7-9	-	TRBJ2-3	-	TGTGCCAGCGTCCTGGCCTCGGATACGCAGTATTTT	CASVLASDTQYF
TRBV7-2	-	TRBJ2-1	-	TGTGCCAGCAGCCTTTCCGGGACCAACTACAATGAGCAGTTCTTC	CASSLSGTNYNEQFF
TRBV3-1	few	TRBJ2-7	-	TGTGCCAGCAGCCAAGGCGGTTACTCCTACGAGCAGTACTTC	CASSQGGYSYEQYF
TRBV30	-	TRBJ2-2	-	TGTGCCTGGAGGATGACTGAGTGGTTGTATCAAAACACAATTGACACCGGGGAGCTGTTTTTT	CAWRMTEWLYQNTIDTGELFF
TRBV20-1	few	TRBJ2-5	TRBD2	TGCAGTGCTAGCGGCCTAGCGGGAGGTGGGAAGTTCTTC	CSASGLAGGGKFF
TRBV28	many	TRBJ2-7	-	TGTGCCAGCAGTAAACAGGGGGGGTTTAGGAGGCAGTACTTC	CASSKQGGFRRQYF
TRBV12-3/TRBV12-4	-	TRBJ1-3	-	TGTGCCAGCAGTAAACATGACACTGGAAACACCATATATTTT	CASSKHDTGNTIYF
TRBV9	-	TRBJ2-3	TRBD2	TGTGCCAGCAGCGTAGGGGGGCGGGGGGCCGGGACAGATACGCAGTATTTT	CASSVGGRGAGTDTQYF
TRBV12-3/TRBV12-4	few	TRBJ2-5	-	TGTGCCAGCAGTTATCTGATGACAGGTACCTTCGGGACCCAGTACTTC	CASSYLMTGTFGTQYF
TRBV12-3/TRBV12-4	-	TRBJ2-5	-	TGTGCCAGCAGTCTCCGGGAGTCTTCTTCCCAGTACTTC	CASSLRESSSQYF
TRBV20-1	few	TRBJ2-5	TRBD2	TGCAGTGCTGAGCTTAGTGACCAGCGGGGCTATCGGGAGACCCAGTACTTC	CSAELSDQRGYRETQYF
TRBV29-1	-	TRBJ2-3	TRBD1	TGCAGCTTAGGACAGGGGGCTCGAGATACGCAGTATTTT	CSLGQGARDTQYF
TRBV29-1	few	TRBJ1-2	TRBD1	TGCAGCGGAGGGAATACGGACAGGCCACCCTATGGCTACACCTTC	CSGGNTDRPPYGYTF
TRBV12-3/TRBV12-4	few	TRBJ1-2	TRBD1	TGTGCCAGCATTCCCGGGACAGGGGTTTTCTATGGCTACACCTTC	CASIPGTGVFYGYTF